Following are 20 T cell receptor beta chains from one sample sequenced in a study of T cells in Graves' hyperthyroidism and ophthalmopathy (dated 2019 in TCRdb). Library preparation was by multiplex PCR. TCRdb records Illumina HiSeq 2000 as the sequencer. The TCR beta CDR3 regions were amplified from RNA transcripts. For the first round of RT-PCR on the TCR CDR3, the HTBI primer set was used together with the Qiagen OneStep RT-PCR kit. The raw public reads went through TCRdb reprocessing: fastp at Q25, MiXCR clone calling, in-frame beta chains kept. Rows are combined by CDR3 protein, so each entry shows the most common genes and DNA. This sample gives 480,000 or so distinct CDR3 sequences in total; over 45% of them show up just once. Of the sample, about two fifths is held by the ten largest clones. The sequenced sample was peripheral blood or thyroid tissue (not recorded which). The origin of the receptors is an adult woman with Graves' disease, either hyperthyroidism or ophthalmopathy (not recorded which).

This clonotype was counted ten times or more. The CDR3 DNA sequence: TGTGCCAGCAGCTCAGGGTCTACCTCTGGGGCCAACGTCCTGACTTTC. Encoded protein: CASSSGSTSGANVLTF. The chain links TRBV7-9 to TRBJ2-6, with D possibly matching TRBD1 (5 bases). Germline V gene lookup returns CDR1 SEHNR and CDR2 FQNEAQ (reference sequence). V lost 4 bases and J 0 bases, leaving 10 bases between the germline ends. The CDR3 runs 16 residues.

The V and J genes are TRBV5-5 and TRBJ1-2; D is unresolved. Germline CDR1 is SGHKS and CDR2 is YYEKEE (reference sequence). The CDR3 extends over 14 amino acids. Trimming shortened V by 0 bases and J by 5 bases, and 11 bases separated the two germline ends. Here the CDR3 DNA reads TGTGCCAGCAGCTTGGACTGGGCTACTTATGGCTACACCTTC. Translation gives CASSLDWATYGYTF.

The CDR3 protein is CATSRVGMNTEAFF. CDR3 sequence (DNA): TGTGCCACCAGCAGAGTAGGGATGAACACTGAAGCTTTCTTT. This rearrangement joins TRBV15 to TRBJ1-1; D is unresolved. Trimming removed 1 base from V and 0 bases from J, with 6 bases in between. Germline CDR1 is LNHNV and CDR2 is YYDKDF (reference sequence). This CDR3 has 14 amino acids. The whole variable domain, filled in from reference TRBV15 and TRBJ1-1, reads DAMVIQNPRYQVTQFGKPVTLSCSQTLNHNVMYWYQQKSSQAPKLLFHYYDKDFNNEADTPDNFQSRRPNTSFCFLDIRSPGLGDTAMYLCATSRVGMNTEAFFGQGTRLTVV.

This clonotype was found many times. The chain recombines TRBV3-1 with TRBJ1-5; D not resolved. Trimming shortened V by 1 base and J by 9 bases, and 7 bases separated the two germline ends. The V gene's germline CDR1 is LGHDT and CDR2 YNNKEL (reference sequence). This CDR3 spans 12 amino acids. DNA for the CDR3: TGTGCCAGCAGCCAAGTCGGGTCGCCCCAGCATTTT. This encodes CASSQVGSPQHF.

V usage is TRBV7-2 and J usage is TRBJ1-4; D remains ambiguous. CDR3 length: 13 residues. The germline V gene has CDR1 SGHTA and CDR2 FQGNSA. Between the trimmed V and J ends, which lost 5 bases and 13 bases, there was a span of 17 bases. The CDR3 region has the DNA TGTGCCAGCAGCCCCGACGGGCGGAATTTACTGTTTTTT. Translating gives CASSPDGRNLLFF.

This clonotype has ten or more counts. The chain uses TRBV24-1 and TRBJ2-2; 9 bases fit TRBD1. Germline CDR1 KGHDR, CDR2 SFDVKD. V lost 9 bases, J lost 6 bases, and 10 bases stayed unmatched. The CDR3 is 15 residues long. CDR3 DNA sequence: TGTGCCACCTCTCCGGGACAGGGATTGCCCGGGGAGCTGTTTTTT. Its translation: CATSPGQGLPGELFF.

This clonotype was observed many times. The chain employs TRBV5-1 and TRBJ1-2, with unresolved D. Trimming cost V 4 bases and J 8 bases, with 12 bases left between them. The CDR3 consists of 12 residues. Germline-derived CDR1 and CDR2 are SGHRS and YFSETQ. The CDR3 sequence is CASSEDRAGYTF. The CDR3 nucleotides read TGCGCCAGCAGCGAGGATAGGGCGGGCTACACCTTC.

The CDR3 sequence: CASSFRGATGANVLTF. The CDR3 nucleotides are TGTGCCAGCAGTTTTAGGGGGGCCACTGGGGCCAACGTCCTGACTTTC. This chain connects TRBV6-5 to TRBJ2-6; D may be TRBD1 or TRBD2 (6 bases each). Per germline, CDR1 MNHEY and CDR2 SVGAGI. There are 16 residues in the CDR3. V was trimmed by 4 bases and J by 2 bases, leaving 12 bases between them.

This clonotype was counted many times. This rearrangement joins TRBV6-6 to TRBJ1-5; D remains unclear. CDR1 and CDR2 (germline): MNHNY, SVGAGI (reference sequence). The CDR3 consists of 12 residues. V lost 2 bases and J lost 7, with 6 bases in between. CDR3 amino acids: CASSYSTQPQHF. In DNA, the CDR3 is TGTGCCAGCAGTTACAGTACGCAGCCCCAGCATTTT.

About this clonotype: At one boundary the junction diverges from the germline segment, which might be a read error. The CDR3 protein is CASSESDRQETQYF. The CDR3 DNA is TGTGCCAGCAGCGAAAGCGACAGGCAAGAGACCCAGTACTTC. The chain links TRBV10-2 to TRBJ2-5, with D perhaps TRBD1 (6 bases). The germline CDR1 and CDR2 sequences are WSHSY and SAAADI. CDR3 size: 14 residues.

Many counts were recorded for this clonotype. This rearrangement joins TRBV9 to TRBJ2-5; 11 bases are shared with TRBD2. Losses at the gene ends were 3 bases for V and 5 bases for J; bases not matched to a gene: 18. From germline, CDR1 is SGDLS and CDR2 YYNGEE. This CDR3 contains 19 residues. CDR3 region: CASSAGTEPSLAGGETQYF. The CDR3 nucleotides read TGTGCCAGCAGCGCCGGGACAGAACCTAGCTTAGCGGGAGGGGAGACCCAGTACTTC.

V usage is TRBV4-1 and J usage is TRBJ1-2, with D maybe TRBD1 (6 bases). V was cut by 0 bases and J by 6 bases, with 11 bases left in between. CDR3 length: 14 residues. CDR1 is MGHRA, CDR2 YSYEKL, per germline. The CDR3 loop is CASSQDRGRDGYTF. CDR3 DNA sequence: TGCGCCAGCAGCCAAGATCGGGGGCGGGATGGCTACACCTTC.

This clonotype has a handful of counts. This chain joins TRBV12-5 and TRBJ2-7, with TRBD1 matching over 8 bases. Germline CDR1 reads LGHNT; CDR2 reads FRNRAP. Unmatched junction bases numbered 6, after V lost 5 bases and J lost 3 bases. The CDR3 loop spans 14 amino acids. The CDR3 is CASGRRDRNYEQYF. CDR3 bases: TGTGCTAGTGGTCGCCGGGACAGGAACTACGAGCAGTACTTC.

The chain uses TRBV20-1 and TRBJ1-5; D call uncertain. CDR1 is DFQATT and CDR2 is SNEGSKA in the germline V gene (reference sequence). CDR3 length: 13 residues. Trimming took 1 base from V and 11 from J, leaving 15 bases between them. The CDR3 sequence is CSARGTVEETQHF. The CDR3 nucleotides are TGCAGTGCTAGAGGGACGGTAGAAGAGACCCAGCATTTT.

Remarks on this clonotype: Since a much larger clone is just one base distant, this may be a read error. The gene calls are TRBV6-2 or TRBV6-3 and TRBJ1-1; 9 nucleotides agree with TRBD1. The CDR3 covers 15 residues. Germline V gives CDR1 MNHEY, CDR2 SVGEGT. The junction had 7 bases not matched to a gene; V was cut back by 4 bases and J by 4 bases. CDR3 region: CASSSQGAACTEAFF. As DNA, the CDR3 is TGTGCCAGCAGTTCACAGGGGGCTGCTTGCACTGAAGCTTTCTTT.

In its sample, this clonotype was seen a few times. This CDR3 reads CAISESGGWNTIYF. For the CDR3, the DNA is TGTGCCATCAGTGAGTCGGGGGGTTGGAACACCATATATTTT. The genes are TRBV10-3 and TRBJ1-3; D is possibly TRBD1 (5 bases). This CDR3 spans 14 amino acids. The germline gives CDR1 ENHRY, CDR2 SYGVKD. V was pared by 0 bases and J by 7 bases, with 10 bases between.

J is TRBJ2-7 and V is TRBV2; 12 bases align to TRBD1. The V gene's germline CDR1 is SNHLY and CDR2 FYNNEI. The CDR3 covers 12 residues. Unmatched junction bases numbered 1, after V lost 8 bases and J lost 5 bases. The CDR3: CASRDRGHEQYF. The DNA for the CDR3 is TGTGCCAGCCGGGACAGGGGGCACGAGCAGTACTTC.

The chain joins TRBV9 to TRBJ1-5; TRBD1 matches at 8 bases. Germline CDR1 is SGDLS and CDR2 is YYNGEE. The length of the CDR3 is 17 residues. Trimming removed 4 bases from V and 5 bases from J; junction bases left unmatched: 14. The CDR3 spells CASSPSSGTGDDQPQHF. CDR3 nucleotide sequence: TGTGCCAGCAGCCCCAGTTCGGGGACAGGAGACGATCAGCCCCAGCATTTT.

J is TRBJ1-5 and V is TRBV25-1; perhaps TRBD1 as D (5 bases). Trimming removed 3 bases from V and 2 bases from J, with 11 bases in between. Per the germline V gene, CDR1 is MGHDK and CDR2 is SYGVNS. CDR3 size: 15 residues. The CDR3 is CASSEGQAGNQPQHF. CDR3 DNA sequence: TGTGCCAGCAGTGAGGGGCAGGCCGGCAATCAGCCCCAGCATTTT.

This clonotype came up a few times. The V and J genes are TRBV25-1 and TRBJ1-1; D is unclear. This CDR3 contains 12 residues. In germline, CDR1 is MGHDK, CDR2 SYGVNS. Trimming pared 4 bases from V and 9 bases from J, leaving 12 bases between. The CDR3 nucleotides are TGTGCCAGCAGTGCTCCCGGCGACAAAGCTTTCTTT. This codes for CASSAPGDKAFF.